The 28 T cell receptor beta chains below all came from one sample that was sequenced in a study of blood T cell repertoires in COVID-19. The data were produced by immunoSEQ multiplex PCR, yet TCRdb's version contains in-frame clones alone and is incomplete. The table includes over 200,000 clones, over 65% detected once. The sample taken for sequencing was peripheral blood. The receptors were sampled from a woman older than 75 with acute or convalescent COVID-19.

V is TRBV19 and J is TRBJ1-4; D might be TRBD1 (5 bases). The germline gives CDR1 LNHDA, CDR2 SQIVND (reference sequence). V was shortened by 7 bases and J by 7 bases, with 19 bases between the two germline ends. The CDR3 has 15 amino acids. For the CDR3, the DNA is TGTGCCAGTATCCAGGGCTCCTCGGTCGGTGAAAAACTGTTTTTT. Its protein is CASIQGSSVGEKLFF.

The chain carries TRBV6-5 and TRBJ2-2, with TRBD2 as a possible D gene (7 bases). Trimming pared 7 bases from V and 4 bases from J, leaving 13 bases between. Germline CDR1 reads MNHEY; CDR2 reads SVGAGI. This CDR3 has 14 amino acids. The CDR3 bases are TGTGCCAGCAAGGCGGGGGCGGGCACCGGGGAGCTGTTTTTT. Amino acids: CASKAGAGTGELFF.

V and J are TRBV7-9 and TRBJ2-3, with 7 bases that match TRBD1. CDR1 SEHNR and CDR2 FQNEAQ come from the germline V gene (reference sequence). The CDR3 is 14 amino acids. The J segment lost 2 bases and the V segment lost 5 bases, leaving 4 bases of the junction unmatched. The CDR3 loop is CASSPGQTTDTQYF. As DNA, the CDR3 is TGTGCCAGCAGCCCGGGACAGACCACAGATACGCAGTATTTT.

This chain uses TRBV4-1 with TRBJ1-3, with D uncertain. Germline V lookup: CDR1 MGHRA, CDR2 YSYEKL. This CDR3 has 15 amino acids. Trimming shortened V by 0 bases and J by 6 bases, and 12 bases separated the two germline ends. Here the CDR3 DNA reads TGCGCCAGCAGCCAAGATCAACGCCGGGAAAACACCATATATTTT. Protein sequence: CASSQDQRRENTIYF.

A single count supports this clone. The genes are TRBV3-1 (or the pseudogene TRBV3-2) and TRBJ2-3; 8 nucleotides line up with TRBD1. Germline V gene lookup returns CDR1 LGHDT and CDR2 YNNKEL (reference sequence). The CDR3 covers 14 residues. The junction had 6 bases not matched to a gene; V was cut back by 4 bases and J by 6 bases. CDR3 coding DNA: TGTGCCAGCAGCCGACAGGGGCGAGCGGATACGCAGTATTTT. This translates into CASSRQGRADTQYF.

The V call is TRBV3-1 (or the pseudogene TRBV3-2), the J call TRBJ1-6; tentative D call: TRBD1 (6 bases). Germline-derived CDR1 and CDR2 are LGHDT and YNNKEL (reference sequence). Trimming took 1 base from V and 13 from J, leaving 11 bases between them. The CDR3 length is 13 residues. The CDR3 DNA is TGTGCCAGCAGCCAAGGCCAAGGGGGTCCCCTCCACTTT. Its translation: CASSQGQGGPLHF.

This sequence joins TRBV28 and TRBJ2-5, with D tentatively TRBD1 (5 bases). This CDR3 is 15 amino acids long. V lost 2 bases and J lost 4, with 14 bases in between. Germline V CDR1 and CDR2: MDHEN, SYDVKM. Here the CDR3 reads CASSLLQEIGETQYF. Here the CDR3 DNA reads TGTGCCAGCAGTTTACTACAGGAAATTGGAGAGACCCAGTACTTC.

The rearrangement uses TRBV19 and TRBJ2-3; maybe TRBD2 (6 bases). Germline values: CDR1 LNHDA, CDR2 SQIVND (reference sequence). V lost 1 base and J lost 6, with 17 bases in between. The CDR3 runs to 16 residues. CDR3 in DNA: TGTGCCAGTAGTATAGCAGCGGGTCTGGTGTTGGATACGCAGTATTTT. Amino acids: CASSIAAGLVLDTQYF.

The chain has TRBV12-5 and TRBJ2-3; D may be TRBD2 (6 bases). This CDR3 is built from 16 residues. V was trimmed by 6 bases and J by 2 bases, leaving 18 bases between them. The germline V gene encodes CDR1 LGHNT and CDR2 FRNRAP. The CDR3 DNA sequence: TGTGCTAGTGGCTCCCCAGGTAGCGGATACACAGATACGCAGTATTTT. It translates to CASGSPGSGYTDTQYF.

Concerning this clone: It is unclear where the CDR3 begins or ends on the DNA, so no DNA is shown, and the CDR3 is as TCRdb lists it. The chain links TRBV6-5 to TRBJ1-3; TRBD1, the table's D call, lacks a check against the DNA. CDR1 and CDR2 (germline): MNHEY, SVGAGI. The CDR3 is 15 residues long, ends included. CDR3 amino acids: CASSTSTGRGNTIYF.

The chain recombines TRBV11-2 with TRBJ2-1; D possibly corresponds to TRBD2 (6 bases). This CDR3 has 14 residues. Trimming left V 3 bases short and J 5 bases short, with 11 bases between. The germline V gene has CDR1 SGHAT and CDR2 FQNNGV. As DNA, the CDR3 is TGTGCCAGCAGCTTGGGACTGAAACACAATGAGCAGTTCTTC. It codes for CASSLGLKHNEQFF.

The V call is TRBV19, the J call TRBJ2-1, with D tentatively TRBD2 (6 bases). This CDR3 has 16 amino acids. With 3 bases removed from V and 9 bases from J, the gap between germline ends came to 21 bases. Germline CDR1 is LNHDA and CDR2 is SQIVND (reference sequence). CDR3 nucleotides: TGTGCCAGTAGTATGGGCGGGACCCCTCTGGTGGGTGAGCAGTTCTTC. Protein product: CASSMGGTPLVGEQFF.

This chain uses TRBV19 with TRBJ1-5; a weak D match, TRBD1 (6 bases). This CDR3 is built from 15 residues. Trimming cost V 1 base and J 3 bases, with 10 bases left between them. The germline V gene has CDR1 LNHDA and CDR2 SQIVND (reference sequence). CDR3 loop: CASSIGRGNNQPQHF. The CDR3 nucleotides are TGTGCCAGTAGTATAGGAAGGGGGAACAATCAGCCCCAGCATTTT. Together with reference TRBV19 and TRBJ1-5, the CDR3 gives the full variable domain: DGGITQSPKYLFRKEGQNVTLSCEQNLNHDAMYWYRQDPGQGLRLIYYSQIVNDFQKGDIAEGYSVSREKKESFPLTVTSAQKNPTAFYLCASSIGRGNNQPQHFGDGTRLSIL.

A few counts support this clone. This chain connects TRBV7-6 to TRBJ1-6; the D gene is possibly TRBD1 (6 bases). There are 16 residues in the CDR3. CDR1 and CDR2 (germline): SGHVS, FNYEAQ. V was cut by 2 bases and J by 7 bases, with 15 bases left in between. The CDR3 DNA sequence: TGTGCCAGCAGCTTATTTACAGGGTCTTTCAATTCACCCCTCCACTTT. Amino acid sequence: CASSLFTGSFNSPLHF. Supplemented by reference TRBV7-6 and TRBJ1-6, the full variable domain reads GAGVSQSPRYKVTKRGQDVALRCDPISGHVSLYWYRQALGQGPEFLTYFNYEAQQDKSGLPNDRFSAERPEGSISTLTIQRTEQRDSAMYRCASSLFTGSFNSPLHFGNGTRLTVT.

About this clone: The sample has other DNA sequences that encode this CDR3 too. This chain connects TRBV5-1 to TRBJ2-1, with 14 nucleotides matching TRBD2. CDR3 length: 16 residues. The V gene end was trimmed by 1 base and the J gene end by 6 bases; junction bases not matched to a gene: 3. CDR1 and CDR2 (germline): SGHRS, YFSETQ. Written as DNA, the CDR3 is TGCGCCAGCAGCTTGCGTGGACTAGCGGGGGGCAATGAGCAGTTCTTC. Protein: CASSLRGLAGGNEQFF.

The genes are TRBV3-1 (or the pseudogene TRBV3-2) and TRBJ2-2; 10 nucleotides line up with TRBD1. The CDR3 extends over 15 amino acids. The V and J ends lost 4 bases and 6 bases, in that order; junction bases with no gene match: 5. Germline assignment: CDR1 LGHDT and CDR2 YNNKEL (reference sequence). The CDR3, as DNA: TGTGCCAGCAGCCCGACCGGGACAGGGGCCGGGGAGCTGTTTTTT. Encoded protein: CASSPTGTGAGELFF.

There are a few counts of this clone. The chain carries TRBV25-1 and TRBJ2-1; perhaps TRBD2 as D (7 bases). V was clipped by 6 bases and J by 9 bases, with 18 bases between them. Germline CDR1 reads MGHDK; CDR2 reads SYGVNS. This CDR3 is 14 amino acids long. The CDR3, as DNA: TGTGCCAGCAGGCGCGGGGGCTCAGAAGCTGAGCAGTTCTTC. As protein: CASRRGGSEAEQFF.

V is TRBV6-2 or TRBV6-3 and J is TRBJ2-5; the match to TRBD1 covers 9 bases. The CDR3 covers 12 residues. Germline trimming cut 5 bases from V and 5 bases from J; bases unmatched to any gene: 0. Germline V lookup: CDR1 MNHEY, CDR2 SVGEGT. CDR3 sequence: CASSGQGETQYF. The DNA of the CDR3 is TGTGCCAGCAGTGGACAGGGGGAGACCCAGTACTTC.

The chain couples TRBV7-2 to TRBJ1-3, with 7 bases that match TRBD1. The ends lost 2 bases at V and 9 bases at J; junction bases unmatched: 4. The CDR3 has 13 residues. In germline, CDR1 is SGHTA, CDR2 FQGNSA. The CDR3 coding sequence is TGTGCCAGCAGCTTAACAGGGGCTAGCACCATATATTTT. Translation: CASSLTGASTIYF. Supplemented by reference TRBV7-2 and TRBJ1-3, the full variable domain reads GAGVSQSPSNKVTEKGKDVELRCDPISGHTALYWYRQSLGQGLEFLIYFQGNSAPDKSGLPSDRFSAERTGGSVSTLTIQRTQQEDSAVYLCASSLTGASTIYFGEGSWLTVV.

The chain uses TRBV20-1 and TRBJ1-2; a weak D match, TRBD1 (5 bases). The CDR3 is 11 residues long. Per germline, CDR1 DFQATT and CDR2 SNEGSKA (reference sequence). Trimming left V 2 bases short and J 8 bases short, with 9 bases between. The CDR3 coding sequence is TGCAGTGCTAGACAGGGTAGCGGCTACACCTTC. This encodes CSARQGSGYTF.

This clone was seen only a few times. This chain joins TRBV6-5 and TRBJ1-4, with 8 bases that match TRBD1. Looked up from germline, CDR1 is MNHEY and CDR2 is SVGAGI. The ends lost 6 bases at V and 5 bases at J; junction bases unmatched: 8. The CDR3 has 15 residues. CDR3 sequence (DNA): TGTGCCAGCAGGGCGGGACAGGCCGGGAATGAAAAACTGTTTTTT. It specifies CASRAGQAGNEKLFF.

This clone came up a few times. This chain links TRBV25-1 with TRBJ1-2, with 8 bases that match TRBD1. V shed 6 bases and J 3 bases; nucleotides not matched to a gene: 6. The CDR3 loop spans 14 amino acids. Germline CDR1 MGHDK, CDR2 SYGVNS. CDR3 loop: CASRRPGQDYGYTF. The CDR3 bases are TGTGCCAGCAGAAGACCGGGACAGGACTATGGCTACACCTTC.

This clone was observed a few times. The chain joins TRBV11-2 to TRBJ2-7; the match to TRBD1 covers 12 bases. The CDR3 spans 16 residues. Germline lookup yields CDR1 SGHAT and CDR2 FQNNGV. Trimming removed 1 base from V and 6 bases from J; junction bases left unmatched: 7. The CDR3 is CASSLGTGTGGVEQYF. CDR3 in DNA: TGTGCCAGCAGCTTAGGGACCGGGACAGGGGGCGTCGAGCAGTACTTC.

V and J are TRBV7-9 and TRBJ2-7; TRBD1 might be the D (8 bases). Between the trimmed V and J ends, which lost 5 bases and 6 bases, there was a span of 17 bases. CDR1 is SEHNR, CDR2 FQNEAQ, per germline (reference sequence). The CDR3 has 14 residues. The CDR3, as DNA: TGTGCCAGCAGCATTACAGGGGGGGGCGGCGAGCAGTACTTC. Its translation: CASSITGGGGEQYF.

V gene TRBV7-2 combines with J gene TRBJ2-7; TRBD1 might be the D (6 bases). The CDR3 is 15 residues long. With 5 bases removed from V and 3 bases from J, the gap between germline ends came to 17 bases. Looked up from germline, CDR1 is SGHTA and CDR2 is FQGNSA. The CDR3: CASSPAFVRGYEQYF. The DNA of the CDR3 is TGTGCCAGCAGCCCCGCTTTTGTCAGGGGCTACGAGCAGTACTTC.

This chain joins TRBV7-9 and TRBJ1-2; D perhaps matches TRBD1 (6 bases). CDR1 SEHNR and CDR2 FQNEAQ come from the germline V gene (reference sequence). The CDR3 covers 15 residues. V lost 3 bases to trimming and J lost 4 bases, with 15 bases between them. This chain's CDR3 is CASSLLQGYGYGYTF. The CDR3 region has the DNA TGTGCCAGCAGCTTGTTACAGGGTTACGGCTATGGCTACACCTTC.

The rearrangement joins TRBV7-2 to TRBJ2-3; possibly TRBD1 for D (5 bases). Deletions cut 0 bases from V and 3 bases from J, with 10 bases between. CDR1 is SGHTA and CDR2 is FQGNSA in the germline V gene. The CDR3 covers 15 residues. The CDR3 reads CASSLAWQGTDTQYF. The CDR3 DNA is TGTGCCAGCAGCTTAGCGTGGCAGGGAACAGATACGCAGTATTTT.

This chain joins TRBV5-1 and TRBJ1-1; D is uncertain. The CDR3 sequence is 13 residues long. The germline V gene encodes CDR1 SGHRS and CDR2 YFSETQ. The V and J ends lost 0 bases and 1 base respectively, with 4 bases between them. The CDR3 region is CASSLDSNTEAFF. The CDR3 DNA is TGCGCCAGCAGCTTGGACTCGAACACTGAAGCTTTCTTT.